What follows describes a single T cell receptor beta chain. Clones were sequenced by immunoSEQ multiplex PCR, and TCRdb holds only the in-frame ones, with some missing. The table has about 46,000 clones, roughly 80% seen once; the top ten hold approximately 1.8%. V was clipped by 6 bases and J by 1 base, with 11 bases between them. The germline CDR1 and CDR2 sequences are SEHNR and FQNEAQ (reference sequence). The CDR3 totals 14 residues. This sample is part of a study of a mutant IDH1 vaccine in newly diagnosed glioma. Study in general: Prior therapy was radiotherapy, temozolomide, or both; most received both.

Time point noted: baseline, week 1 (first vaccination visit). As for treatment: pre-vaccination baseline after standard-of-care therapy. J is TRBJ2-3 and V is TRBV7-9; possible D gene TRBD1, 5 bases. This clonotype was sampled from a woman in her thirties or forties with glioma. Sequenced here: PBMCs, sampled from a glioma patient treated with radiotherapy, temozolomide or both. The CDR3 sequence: CASSSFRGTDTQYF. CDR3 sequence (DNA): TGTGCCAGCAGTTCCTTCAGGGGCACAGATACGCAGTATTTT.